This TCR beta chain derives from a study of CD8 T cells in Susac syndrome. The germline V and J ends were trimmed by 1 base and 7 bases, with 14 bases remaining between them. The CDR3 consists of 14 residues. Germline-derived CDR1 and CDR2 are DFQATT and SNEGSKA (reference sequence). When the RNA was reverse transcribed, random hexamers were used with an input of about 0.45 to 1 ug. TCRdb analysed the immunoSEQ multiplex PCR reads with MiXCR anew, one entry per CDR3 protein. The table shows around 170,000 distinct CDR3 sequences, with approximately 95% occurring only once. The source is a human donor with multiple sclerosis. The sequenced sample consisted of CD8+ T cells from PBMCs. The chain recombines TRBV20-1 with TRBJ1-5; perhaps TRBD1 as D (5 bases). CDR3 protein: CSARGARAVQPQHF. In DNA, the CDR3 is TGCAGTGCTAGAGGTGCCAGGGCGGTCCAGCCCCAGCATTTT.